The TCR beta chain described here comes from a study of cytomegalovirus exposure and HLA in healthy donors. This CDR3 has 14 residues. Germline lookup yields CDR1 MNHNS and CDR2 SASEGT. Trimming removed 0 bases from V and 6 bases from J, with 9 bases in between. General study points: Previous analysis showed most TCR beta V segments were productive about 87% or about 30% of the time. Later analysis identified a missense DCLRE1C variant that was linked to TCR beta V- and J-gene trimming. Immune exposure data for these donors was limited to CMV serostatus. Reports described diagnosis of cytomegalovirus status by the classifier as highly specific and sensitive.

Comment on this clone: The antigen is undetermined.

Vbeta (60) and Jbeta (13) primers were used in the PCR. Clones were read by immunoSEQ multiplex PCR, and TCRdb kept only the in-frame ones, dropping some. The repertoire holds approximately 190,000 clones, with approximately 80% as singletons. The chain recombines TRBV6-1 with TRBJ1-5; D gene unclear. This clonotype originated in a middle-aged man in good health and CMV-seropositive. Sequencing used PBMCs. CDR3 sequence reads: CASSEAPGGQPQHF. CDR3 nucleotide sequence: TGTGCCAGCAGTGAAGCGCCAGGAGGTCAGCCCCAGCATTTT.